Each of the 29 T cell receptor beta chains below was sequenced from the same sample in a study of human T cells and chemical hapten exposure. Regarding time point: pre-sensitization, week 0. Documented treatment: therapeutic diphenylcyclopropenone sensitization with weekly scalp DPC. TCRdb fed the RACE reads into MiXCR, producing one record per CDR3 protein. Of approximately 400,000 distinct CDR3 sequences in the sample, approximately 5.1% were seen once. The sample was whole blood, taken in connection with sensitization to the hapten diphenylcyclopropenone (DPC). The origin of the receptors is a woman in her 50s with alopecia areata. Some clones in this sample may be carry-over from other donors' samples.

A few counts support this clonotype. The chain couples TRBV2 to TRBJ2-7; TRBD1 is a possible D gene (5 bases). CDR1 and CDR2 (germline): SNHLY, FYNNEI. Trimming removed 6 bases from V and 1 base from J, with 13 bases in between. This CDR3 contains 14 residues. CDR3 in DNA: TGTGCCAGCAGCCCCAAGACAGCATCCTACGAGCAGTACTTC. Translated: CASSPKTASYEQYF.

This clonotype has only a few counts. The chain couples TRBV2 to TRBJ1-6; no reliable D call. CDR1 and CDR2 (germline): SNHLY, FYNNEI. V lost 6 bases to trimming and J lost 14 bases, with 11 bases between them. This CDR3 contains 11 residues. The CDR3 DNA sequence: TGTGCCAGCAGCCCTTCGGGATCCCTCCACTTT. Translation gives CASSPSGSLHF.

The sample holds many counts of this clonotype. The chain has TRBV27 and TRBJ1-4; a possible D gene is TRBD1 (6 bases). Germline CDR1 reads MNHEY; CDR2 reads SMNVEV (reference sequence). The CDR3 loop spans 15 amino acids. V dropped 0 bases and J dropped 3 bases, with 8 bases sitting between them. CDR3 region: CASSLSGGSNEKLFF. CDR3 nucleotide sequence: TGTGCCAGCAGTTTATCAGGGGGATCTAATGAAAAACTGTTTTTT.

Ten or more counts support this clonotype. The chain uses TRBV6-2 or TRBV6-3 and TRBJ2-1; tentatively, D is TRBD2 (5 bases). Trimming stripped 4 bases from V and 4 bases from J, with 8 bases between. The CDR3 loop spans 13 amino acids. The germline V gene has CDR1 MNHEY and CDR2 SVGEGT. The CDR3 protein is CASSSWEYNEQFF. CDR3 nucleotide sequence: TGTGCCAGCAGTTCATGGGAGTACAATGAGCAGTTCTTC.

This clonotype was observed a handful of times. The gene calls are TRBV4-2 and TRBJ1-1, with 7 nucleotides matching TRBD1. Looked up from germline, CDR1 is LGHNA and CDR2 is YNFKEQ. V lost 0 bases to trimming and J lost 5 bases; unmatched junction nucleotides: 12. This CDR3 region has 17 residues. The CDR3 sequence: CASSQEQGRGGPTEAFF. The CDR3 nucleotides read TGTGCCAGCAGCCAAGAACAGGGGCGCGGGGGGCCTACTGAAGCTTTCTTT.

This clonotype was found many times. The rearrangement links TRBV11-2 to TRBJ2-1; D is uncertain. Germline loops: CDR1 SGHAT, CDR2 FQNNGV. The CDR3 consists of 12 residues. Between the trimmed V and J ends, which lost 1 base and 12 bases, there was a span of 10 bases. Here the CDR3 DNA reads TGTGCCAGCAGCTTAGTCCCGGATTGGCAGTTCTTC. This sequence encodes CASSLVPDWQFF.

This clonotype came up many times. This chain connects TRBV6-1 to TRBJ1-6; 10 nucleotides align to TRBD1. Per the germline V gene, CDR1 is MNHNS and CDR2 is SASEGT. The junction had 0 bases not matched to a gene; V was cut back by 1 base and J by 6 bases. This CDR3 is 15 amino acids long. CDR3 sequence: CASSEGDRGNSPLHF. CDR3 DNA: TGTGCCAGCAGTGAAGGGGACAGGGGTAATTCACCCCTCCACTTT.

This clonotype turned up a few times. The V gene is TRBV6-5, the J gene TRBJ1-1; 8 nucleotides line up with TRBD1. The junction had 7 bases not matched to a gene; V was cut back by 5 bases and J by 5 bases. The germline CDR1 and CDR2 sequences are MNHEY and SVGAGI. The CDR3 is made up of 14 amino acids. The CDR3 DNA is TGTGCCAGCAGTCCCGGACAGGGCTGGACTGAAGCTTTCTTT. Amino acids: CASSPGQGWTEAFF.

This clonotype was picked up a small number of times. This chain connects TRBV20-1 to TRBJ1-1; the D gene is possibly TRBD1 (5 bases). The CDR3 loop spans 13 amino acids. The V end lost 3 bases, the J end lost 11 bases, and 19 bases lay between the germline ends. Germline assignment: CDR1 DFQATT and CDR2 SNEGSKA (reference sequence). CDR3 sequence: CSASPGQDFRAFF. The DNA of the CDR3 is TGCAGTGCTAGCCCAGGGCAGGATTTTCGGGCTTTCTTT.

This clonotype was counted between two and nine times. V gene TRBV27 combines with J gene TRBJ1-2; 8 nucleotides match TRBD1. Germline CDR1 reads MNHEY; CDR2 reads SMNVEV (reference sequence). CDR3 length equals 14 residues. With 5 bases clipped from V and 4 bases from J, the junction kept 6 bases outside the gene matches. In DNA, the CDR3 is TGTGCCAGCAGTATCAGGGGGCCCATCTATGGCTACACCTTC. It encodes CASSIRGPIYGYTF.

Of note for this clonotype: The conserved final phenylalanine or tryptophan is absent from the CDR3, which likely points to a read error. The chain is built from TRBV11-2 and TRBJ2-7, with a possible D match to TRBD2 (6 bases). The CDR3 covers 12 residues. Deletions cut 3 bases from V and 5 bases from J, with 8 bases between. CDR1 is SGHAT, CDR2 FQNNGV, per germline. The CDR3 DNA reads TGTGCCAGCAGCTTCGGGGGTAACGAGCAGTACCTC. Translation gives CASSFGGNEQYL.

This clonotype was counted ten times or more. CDR3 sequence reads: CASSVVGQGYTEAFF. CDR3 nucleotides: TGTGCCAGCAGCGTAGTGGGACAGGGGTACACTGAAGCTTTCTTT. V gene TRBV9 combines with J gene TRBJ1-1; 10 nucleotides align to TRBD1. Germline values: CDR1 SGDLS, CDR2 YYNGEE. Unmatched junction bases numbered 2, after V lost 0 bases and J lost 3 bases. The CDR3 consists of 15 residues.

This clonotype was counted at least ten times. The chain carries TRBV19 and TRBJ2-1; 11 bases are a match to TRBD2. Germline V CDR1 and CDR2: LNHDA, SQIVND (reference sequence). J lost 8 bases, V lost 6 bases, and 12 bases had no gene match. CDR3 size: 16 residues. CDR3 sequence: CASSLVGGLAVDEQFF. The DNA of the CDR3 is TGTGCCAGTAGCTTAGTGGGGGGACTAGCGGTCGATGAGCAGTTCTTC.

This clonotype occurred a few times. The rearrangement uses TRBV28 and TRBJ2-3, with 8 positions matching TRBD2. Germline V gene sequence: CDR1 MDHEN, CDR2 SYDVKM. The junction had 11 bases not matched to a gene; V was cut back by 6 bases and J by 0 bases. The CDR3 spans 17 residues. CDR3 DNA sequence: TGTGCCAGCAGCCCTGCCCCTCTAGCGGGTAGCACAGATACGCAGTATTTT. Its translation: CASSPAPLAGSTDTQYF. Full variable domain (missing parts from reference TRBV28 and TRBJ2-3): DVKVTQSSRYLVKRTGEKVFLECVQDMDHENMFWYRQDPGLGLRLIYFSYDVKMKEKGDIPEGYSVSREKKERFSLILESASTNQTSMYLCASSPAPLAGSTDTQYFGPGTRLTVL.

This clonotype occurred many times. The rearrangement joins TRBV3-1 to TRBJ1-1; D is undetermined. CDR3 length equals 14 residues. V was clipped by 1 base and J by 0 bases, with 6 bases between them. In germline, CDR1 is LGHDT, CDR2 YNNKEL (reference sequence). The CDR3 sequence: CASSQVGVNTEAFF. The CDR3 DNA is TGTGCCAGCAGCCAAGTCGGGGTGAACACTGAAGCTTTCTTT.

The CDR3 here is CASSPPTVNTEAFF. CDR3 in DNA: TGTGCCAGCAGTCCCCCGACAGTCAACACTGAAGCTTTCTTT. The V call is TRBV12-3 or TRBV12-4, the J call TRBJ1-1; D might be TRBD1 (5 bases). V lost 5 bases and J 2 bases, leaving 12 bases between the germline ends. The CDR3 runs to 14 residues.

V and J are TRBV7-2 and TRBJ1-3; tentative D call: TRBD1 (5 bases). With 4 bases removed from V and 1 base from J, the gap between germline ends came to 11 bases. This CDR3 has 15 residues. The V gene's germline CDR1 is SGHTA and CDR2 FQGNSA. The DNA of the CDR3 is TGTGCCAGCAGCTCCCGACAGTTTTCTGGAAACACCATATATTTT. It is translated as CASSSRQFSGNTIYF.

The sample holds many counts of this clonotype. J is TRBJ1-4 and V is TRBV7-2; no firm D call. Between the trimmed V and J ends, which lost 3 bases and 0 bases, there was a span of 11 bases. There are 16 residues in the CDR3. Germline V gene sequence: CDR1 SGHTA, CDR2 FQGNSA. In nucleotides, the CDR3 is TGTGCCAGCAGCTTGGGGAGGTTGGCAACTAATGAAAAACTGTTTTTT. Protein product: CASSLGRLATNEKLFF.

The CDR3 DNA reads as TGTGCCAGCAGTTTGGAGTATCAGCCCCAGCATTTT. Translation gives CASSLEYQPQHF. The chain employs TRBV28 and TRBJ1-5, with no clear D. Germline assignment: CDR1 MDHEN and CDR2 SYDVKM. The CDR3 runs to 12 residues. The V end was cut by 3 bases, the J end by 5 bases, with 5 bases between.

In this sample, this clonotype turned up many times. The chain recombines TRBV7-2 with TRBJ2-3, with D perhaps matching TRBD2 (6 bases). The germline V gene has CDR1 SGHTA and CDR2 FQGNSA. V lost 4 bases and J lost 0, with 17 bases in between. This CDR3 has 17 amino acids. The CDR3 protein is CASSSRAGGVSTDTQYF. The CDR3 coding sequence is TGTGCCAGCAGCTCTAGGGCGGGCGGGGTCAGCACAGATACGCAGTATTTT.

The CDR3 region is CASSLYSGNTGPYNEQFF. The CDR3 DNA sequence: TGTGCCAGCAGCTTATACAGCGGGAACACCGGCCCCTACAATGAGCAGTTCTTC. The chain links TRBV7-8 to TRBJ2-1; 7 nucleotides line up with TRBD2. This CDR3 spans 18 amino acids. V was clipped by 2 bases and J by 2 bases; unmatched bases: 12. Germline CDR1 reads SGHVS; CDR2 reads FQNEAQ.

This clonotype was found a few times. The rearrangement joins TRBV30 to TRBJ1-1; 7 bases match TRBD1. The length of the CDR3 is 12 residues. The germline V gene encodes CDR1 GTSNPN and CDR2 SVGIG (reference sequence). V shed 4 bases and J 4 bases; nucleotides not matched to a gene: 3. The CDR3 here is CAWTDRVTEAFF. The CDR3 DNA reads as TGTGCCTGGACCGACAGGGTCACTGAAGCTTTCTTT.

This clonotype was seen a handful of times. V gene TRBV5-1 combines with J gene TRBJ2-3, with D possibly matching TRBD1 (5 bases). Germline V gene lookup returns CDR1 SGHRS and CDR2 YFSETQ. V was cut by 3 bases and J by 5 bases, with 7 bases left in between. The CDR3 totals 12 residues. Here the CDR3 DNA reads TGCGCCAGCAGCTCGACAGAAGATACGCAGTATTTT. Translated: CASSSTEDTQYF.

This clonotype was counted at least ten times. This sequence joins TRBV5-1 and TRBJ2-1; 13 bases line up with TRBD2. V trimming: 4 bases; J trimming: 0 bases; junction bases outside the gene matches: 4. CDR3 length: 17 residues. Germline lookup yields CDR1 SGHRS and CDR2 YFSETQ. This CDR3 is CASSPRTSGSSYNEQFF. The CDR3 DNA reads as TGCGCCAGCAGCCCCCGGACTAGCGGGAGCTCCTACAATGAGCAGTTCTTC.

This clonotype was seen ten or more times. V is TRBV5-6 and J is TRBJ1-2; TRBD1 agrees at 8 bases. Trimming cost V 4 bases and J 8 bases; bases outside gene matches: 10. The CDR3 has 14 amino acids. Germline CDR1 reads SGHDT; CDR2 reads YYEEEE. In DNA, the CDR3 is TGTGCCAGCAGCCAATCATTCAGGGGGCGAGGCTACACCTTC. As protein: CASSQSFRGRGYTF.

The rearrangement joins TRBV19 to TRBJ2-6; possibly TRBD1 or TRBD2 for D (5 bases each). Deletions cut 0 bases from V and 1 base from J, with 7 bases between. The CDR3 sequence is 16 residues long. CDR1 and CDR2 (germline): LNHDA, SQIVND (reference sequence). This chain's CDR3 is CASSIEGVSGANVLTF. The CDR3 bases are TGTGCCAGTAGTATAGAGGGGGTTTCTGGGGCCAACGTCCTGACTTTC.

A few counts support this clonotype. The CDR3 DNA reads TGCAGCGTGCAAACAGGGGGCTACGAGCAGTACTTC. Residues: CSVQTGGYEQYF. The chain links TRBV29-1 to TRBJ2-7; 8 nucleotides agree with TRBD1. Germline assignment: CDR1 SQVTM and CDR2 ANQGSEA. The CDR3 is 12 amino acids. V dropped 6 bases and J dropped 3; count of bases not matched to a gene: 4.

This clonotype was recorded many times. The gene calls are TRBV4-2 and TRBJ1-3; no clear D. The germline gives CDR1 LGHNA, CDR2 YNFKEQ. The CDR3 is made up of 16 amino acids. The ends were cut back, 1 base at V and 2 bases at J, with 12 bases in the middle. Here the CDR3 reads CASSQVSSAAGNTIYF. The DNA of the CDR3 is TGTGCCAGCAGCCAAGTCTCGTCGGCTGCTGGAAACACCATATATTTT.

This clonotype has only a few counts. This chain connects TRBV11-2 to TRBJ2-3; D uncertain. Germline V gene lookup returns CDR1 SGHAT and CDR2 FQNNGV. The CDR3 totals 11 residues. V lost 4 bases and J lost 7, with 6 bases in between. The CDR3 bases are TGTGCCAGCAGCTGGGGTTATACGCAGTATTTT. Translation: CASSWGYTQYF.